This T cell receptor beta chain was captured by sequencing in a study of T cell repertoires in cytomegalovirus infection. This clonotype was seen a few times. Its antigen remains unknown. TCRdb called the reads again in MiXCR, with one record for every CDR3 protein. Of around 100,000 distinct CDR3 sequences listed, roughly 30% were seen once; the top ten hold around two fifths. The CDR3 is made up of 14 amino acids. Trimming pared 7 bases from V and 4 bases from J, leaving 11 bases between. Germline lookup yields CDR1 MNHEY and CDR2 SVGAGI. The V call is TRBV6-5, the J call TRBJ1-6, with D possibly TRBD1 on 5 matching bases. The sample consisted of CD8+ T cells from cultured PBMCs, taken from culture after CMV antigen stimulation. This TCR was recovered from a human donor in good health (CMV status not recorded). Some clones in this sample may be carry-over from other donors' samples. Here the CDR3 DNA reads TGTGCCAGCACCCGGGGCAGGTATAATTCACCCCTCCACTTT. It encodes CASTRGRYNSPLHF.